This is a list of T cell receptor beta chains from one sample in a study of T cell responses to AZD1222 COVID-19 vaccine. The method was immunoSEQ multiplex PCR; TCRdb's version includes in-frame clones alone and lacks a portion of them. The sample includes 180,000 or so clones, approximately 90% of them seen just once. The input for sequencing was peripheral blood, taken 28 days after the second AZD1222 dose. These receptors were obtained from an adult who received the AZD1222 COVID-19 vaccine. Each CDR3 is given with its conserved first and last residue. A D gene is named only where the DNA matches it firmly. Clone size appears in some rows only: once, few, many, or a class for an expanded clone.

D gene: .
V gene: TRBV19
J gene: TRBJ2-6
CDR3 length: 18
clone size: .
CDR3 DNA: TGTGCCAGTAGTCCTTGGGAGACAGATACCTCTGGGGCCAACGTCCTGACTTTC
CDR3 protein: CASSPWETDTSGANVLTF

D gene: .
V gene: TRBV7-9
J gene: TRBJ2-4
CDR3 length: 13
clone size: .
CDR3 DNA: TGTGCCAGCAGCTTAGGGGGTAATGGTCAGGGCTACTTC
CDR3 protein: CASSLGGNGQGYF

D gene: .
V gene: TRBV27
J gene: TRBJ2-2
CDR3 length: 13
clone size: .
CDR3 DNA: TGTGCCAGCAGTTTACTGAACACCGGGGAGCTGTTTTTT
CDR3 protein: CASSLLNTGELFF

D gene: .
V gene: TRBV5-4
J gene: TRBJ2-5
CDR3 length: 14
clone size: .
CDR3 DNA: TGTGCCAGCAGCCCCCAGGGGTACCAAGAGACCCAGTACTTC
CDR3 protein: CASSPQGYQETQYF

D gene: .
V gene: TRBV7-9
J gene: TRBJ2-5
CDR3 length: 16
clone size: .
CDR3 DNA: TGTGCCAGCAGCTTAGGACCCGCGGGCACCCAAGAGACCCAGTACTTC
CDR3 protein: CASSLGPAGTQETQYF

D gene: TRBD1
V gene: TRBV30
J gene: TRBJ1-4
CDR3 length: 12
clone size: once
CDR3 DNA: TGTGCCTGGAGTAAAGGGGGCGAGAGGCTGTTTTTT
CDR3 protein: CAWSKGGERLFF

D gene: TRBD1
V gene: TRBV5-1
J gene: TRBJ1-6
CDR3 length: 14
clone size: .
CDR3 DNA: TGCGCCAGCAGCTACGGGGACAGGGGCTCACCCCTCCACTTT
CDR3 protein: CASSYGDRGSPLHF

D gene: .
V gene: TRBV29-1
J gene: TRBJ1-2
CDR3 length: 11
clone size: .
CDR3 DNA: TGCAGCTCCAAGGGAGGGGATGGCTACACCTTC
CDR3 protein: CSSKGGDGYTF

D gene: TRBD1
V gene: TRBV7-9
J gene: TRBJ1-1
CDR3 length: 16
clone size: .
CDR3 DNA: TGTGCCAGCAGCTTAGGACAGGGACTGATGAACACTGAAGCTTTCTTT
CDR3 protein: CASSLGQGLMNTEAFF

D gene: .
V gene: TRBV11-2
J gene: TRBJ2-7
CDR3 length: 14
clone size: .
CDR3 DNA: TGTGCCAGCAGCTCGCCTAGGGGTGACCTCGAGCAGTACTTC
CDR3 protein: CASSSPRGDLEQYF

D gene: .
V gene: TRBV28
J gene: TRBJ1-2
CDR3 length: 14
clone size: few
CDR3 DNA: TGTGCCAGCCTGAAGGGGAGGGCTCTCTATGGCTACACCTTC
CDR3 protein: CASLKGRALYGYTF

D gene: .
V gene: TRBV18
J gene: TRBJ2-5
CDR3 length: 14
clone size: once
CDR3 DNA: TGTGCCAGCTCACCACCTTCCCGAGCAGAGACCCAGTACTTC
CDR3 protein: CASSPPSRAETQYF

D gene: .
V gene: TRBV7-8
J gene: TRBJ1-2
CDR3 length: 13
clone size: .
CDR3 DNA: TGTGCCAGCAGCTCCCAGACAGCCTATGGCTACACCTTC
CDR3 protein: CASSSQTAYGYTF

D gene: TRBD2
V gene: TRBV7-2
J gene: TRBJ2-1
CDR3 length: 18
clone size: .
CDR3 DNA: TGTGCCAGCAGCCCAGGGACTAGCGGGAGTGTTTCCTACAATGAGCAGTTCTTC
CDR3 protein: CASSPGTSGSVSYNEQFF

D gene: .
V gene: TRBV6-2/TRBV6-3
J gene: TRBJ1-1
CDR3 length: 16
clone size: .
CDR3 DNA: TGTGCCAGCAGTTACTCGACGGCGGGGGAGGGTACTGAAGCTTTCTTT
CDR3 protein: CASSYSTAGEGTEAFF

D gene: TRBD2
V gene: TRBV5-1
J gene: TRBJ2-7
CDR3 length: 14
clone size: .
CDR3 DNA: TGCGCCAGCAGCTTGATGAGCGGGAGTGGCGAGCAGTACTTC
CDR3 protein: CASSLMSGSGEQYF

D gene: .
V gene: TRBV19
J gene: TRBJ1-5
CDR3 length: 15
clone size: many
CDR3 DNA: TGTGCCAGTAGTCCCTCGGACACAGGCAATCAGCCCCAGCATTTT
CDR3 protein: CASSPSDTGNQPQHF

D gene: .
V gene: TRBV30
J gene: TRBJ1-6
CDR3 length: 12
clone size: .
CDR3 DNA: TGTGCCTGGAGGGCAGAGAATTCACCCCTCCACTTT
CDR3 protein: CAWRAENSPLHF

D gene: TRBD2
V gene: TRBV11-2
J gene: TRBJ2-1
CDR3 length: 17
clone size: .
CDR3 DNA: TGTGCCAGCAGCGCTCGATGGGCTAGCGGGGGGGCCAATGAGCAGTTCTTC
CDR3 protein: CASSARWASGGANEQFF

D gene: TRBD2
V gene: TRBV7-7
J gene: TRBJ2-5
CDR3 length: 19
clone size: .
CDR3 DNA: TGTGCTAGCAGCTTAGGAAGGACTAGCGGGGAGACGTACCAAGAGACCCAGTACTTC
CDR3 protein: CASSLGRTSGETYQETQYF

D gene: TRBD1
V gene: TRBV7-9
J gene: TRBJ2-3
CDR3 length: 16
clone size: .
CDR3 DNA: TGTGCCAGCAGCTCCACAGGGGCCACCCACACAGATACGCAGTATTTT
CDR3 protein: CASSSTGATHTDTQYF